This T cell receptor (beta chain) is drawn from a study of T cells in Graves' hyperthyroidism and ophthalmopathy. Whole-study findings and limits: Stable hyperthyroidism was separated from ophthalmopathy by a model based on 13 V-J features. The majority of expanded thyroid clonotypes above 0.001 also appeared in blood. Model predictions of ophthalmopathy came a median 6.5 months before onset.

Per the germline V gene, CDR1 is SGHTA and CDR2 is FQGNSA. This CDR3 is 15 amino acids long. Germline trimming cut 0 bases from V and 3 bases from J; bases unmatched to any gene: 1. Uncontrolled infection, other autoimmune disease, pregnancy or lactation barred patients from enrollment. This clonotype appeared a few times. The target antigen is unknown. The source material, RNA transcripts, was used to amplify TCR beta CDR3 regions. In the first-round RT-PCR of the TCR CDR3, the HTBI primer set was used. TCRdb processed the multiplex PCR reads anew with MiXCR; each CDR3 protein has one entry. The sample carries around 600,000 distinct CDR3 sequences, 40% to 55% recorded once.

Sequencing was done on a sample of peripheral blood or thyroid tissue (not recorded which). This clonotype was sampled from an adult man with Graves' disease, either hyperthyroidism or ophthalmopathy (not recorded which). This chain joins TRBV7-2 and TRBJ2-2; 7 nucleotides align to TRBD1. CDR3 nucleotide sequence: TGTGCCAGCAGCTTAGCGACAGGGTACACCGGGGAGCTGTTTTTT. It codes for CASSLATGYTGELFF.